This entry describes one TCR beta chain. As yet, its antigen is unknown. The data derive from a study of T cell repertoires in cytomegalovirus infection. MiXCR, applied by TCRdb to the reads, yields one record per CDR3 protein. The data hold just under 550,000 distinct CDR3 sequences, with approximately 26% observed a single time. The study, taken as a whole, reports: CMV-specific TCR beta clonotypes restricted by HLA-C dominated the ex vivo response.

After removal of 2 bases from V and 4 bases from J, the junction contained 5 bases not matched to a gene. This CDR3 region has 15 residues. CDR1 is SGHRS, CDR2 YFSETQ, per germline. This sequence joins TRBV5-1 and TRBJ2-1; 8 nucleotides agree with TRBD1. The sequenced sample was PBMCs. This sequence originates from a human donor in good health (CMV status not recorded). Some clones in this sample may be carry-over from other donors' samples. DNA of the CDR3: TGCGCCAGCAGCTTAGGACAGGGTCGGTACAATGAGCAGTTCTTC. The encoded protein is CASSLGQGRYNEQFF. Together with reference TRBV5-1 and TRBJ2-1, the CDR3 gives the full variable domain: KAGVTQTPRYLIKTRGQQVTLSCSPISGHRSVSWYQQTPGQGLQFLFEYFSETQRNKGNFPGRFSGRQFSNSRSEMNVSTLELGDSALYLCASSLGQGRYNEQFFGPGTRLTVL.